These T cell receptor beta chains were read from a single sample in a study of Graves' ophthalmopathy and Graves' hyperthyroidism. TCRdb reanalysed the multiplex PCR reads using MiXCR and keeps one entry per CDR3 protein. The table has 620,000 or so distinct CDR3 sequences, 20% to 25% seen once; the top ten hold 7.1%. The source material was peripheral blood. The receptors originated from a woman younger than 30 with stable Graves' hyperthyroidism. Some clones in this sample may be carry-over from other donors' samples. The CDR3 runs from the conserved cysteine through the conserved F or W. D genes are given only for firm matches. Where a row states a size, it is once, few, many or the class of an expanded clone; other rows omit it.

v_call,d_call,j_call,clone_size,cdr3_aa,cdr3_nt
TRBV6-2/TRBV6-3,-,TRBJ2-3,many,CASSLDSTDTQYF,TGTGCCAGCAGTTTGGATAGCACAGATACGCAGTATTTT
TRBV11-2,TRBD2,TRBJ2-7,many,CASSPTRSSGSSYEQYF,TGTGCCAGCAGCCCCACCCGCTCTAGCGGGAGTTCCTACGAGCAGTACTTC
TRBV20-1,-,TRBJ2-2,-,CSASGQGGAGELFF,TGCAGTGCCAGTGGCCAGGGGGGTGCCGGGGAGCTGTTTTTT
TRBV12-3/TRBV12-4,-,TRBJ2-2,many,CASSWTTTGELFF,TGTGCCAGCAGTTGGACTACTACCGGGGAGCTGTTTTTT
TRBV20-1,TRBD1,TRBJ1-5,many,CSARDPGGSQPQHF,TGCAGTGCTAGAGATCCAGGGGGCAGTCAGCCCCAGCATTTT
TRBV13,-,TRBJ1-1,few,CASSPHPAGTNTEAFF,TGTGCCAGCAGCCCTCACCCGGCAGGTACCAACACTGAAGCTTTCTTT
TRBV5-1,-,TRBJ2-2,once,CASTQWVANTGELFF,TGCGCCAGCACCCAATGGGTCGCAAACACCGGGGAGCTGTTTTTT
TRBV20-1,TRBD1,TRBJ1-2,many,CSARGGQMSYGYTF,TGCAGTGCTAGGGGGGGACAGATGTCTTATGGCTACACCTTC
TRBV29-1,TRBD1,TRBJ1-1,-,CSVEAGTETFF,TGCAGCGTTGAAGCCGGGACAGAGACTTTCTTT
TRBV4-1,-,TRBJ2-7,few,CASSWQQGHYEQYF,TGCGCCAGCAGTTGGCAGCAGGGGCACTACGAGCAGTACTTC
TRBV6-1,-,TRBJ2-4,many,CASSEARDHPEYF,TGTGCCAGCAGTGAAGCCAGGGACCACCCGGAATACTTC
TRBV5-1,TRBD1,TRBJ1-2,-,CASSLGQGHGYTF,TGCGCCAGCAGCTTGGGACAGGGGCATGGCTACACCTTC
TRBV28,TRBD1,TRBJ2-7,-,CASSLVERGQYEQYF,TGTGCCAGCAGTTTAGTGGAGAGGGGGCAATACGAGCAGTACTTC
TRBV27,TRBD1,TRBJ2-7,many,CASSHSTGQGIYEQYF,TGTGCCAGCAGCCACTCCACGGGACAGGGTATTTACGAGCAGTACTTC
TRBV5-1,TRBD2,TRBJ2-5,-,CASRFGLAGVETQYF,TGCGCCAGCAGATTCGGACTAGCGGGAGTTGAGACCCAGTACTTC
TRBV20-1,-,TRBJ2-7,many,CSARERQVYEQYF,TGCAGTGCTAGAGAGAGACAGGTCTACGAGCAGTACTTC
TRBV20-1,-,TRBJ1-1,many,CSAYRGTEAFF,TGCAGTGCCTACCGGGGCACTGAAGCTTTCTTT
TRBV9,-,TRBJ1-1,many,CASSVGSGGTEAFF,TGTGCCAGCAGCGTAGGTAGTGGAGGCACTGAAGCTTTCTTT
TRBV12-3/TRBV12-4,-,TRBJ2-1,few,CASSQGASSYNEQFF,TGTGCCAGCAGCCAAGGAGCGAGCTCCTACAATGAGCAGTTCTTC
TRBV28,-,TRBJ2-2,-,CASTGGGSNTGELFF,TGTGCCAGCACCGGGGGCGGGTCGAACACCGGGGAGCTGTTTTTT
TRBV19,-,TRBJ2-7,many,CASSDLYEQYF,TGTGCCAGTTCGGACCTCTACGAGCAGTACTTC
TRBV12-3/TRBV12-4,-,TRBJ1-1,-,CASSYAEGTEAFF,TGTGCCAGCAGCTACGCCGAAGGCACTGAAGCTTTCTTT
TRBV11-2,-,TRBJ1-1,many,CASSSNKAEAFF,TGTGCCAGCAGCTCGAACAAGGCTGAAGCTTTCTTT
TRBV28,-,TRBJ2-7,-,CASSLWTESYEQYF,TGTGCCAGCAGTTTATGGACGGAATCCTACGAGCAGTACTTC
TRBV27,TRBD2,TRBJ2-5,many,CASSPLAALETQYF,TGTGCCAGCAGTCCTCTAGCGGCTCTGGAGACCCAGTACTTC